These 10 T cell receptor beta chains were all obtained from the same sample, sequenced in a study of Graves' ophthalmopathy and Graves' hyperthyroidism. Scientists amplified the TCR beta CDR3 regions from RNA transcripts. Second-round multiplex PCR came after a first-round RT-PCR that employed HTBI primers. TCRdb reprocessed the multiplex PCR reads with MiXCR, giving one entry per CDR3 protein. This table has more than 1,000,000 distinct CDR3 sequences, 36% appearing once. Material: peripheral blood or thyroid tissue (not recorded which). Receptors originate from an adult man with Graves' hyperthyroidism.

At least ten counts were recorded for this clonotype. V and J are TRBV25-1 and TRBJ1-3; tentative D call: TRBD1 (6 bases). The CDR3 totals 16 residues. Germline V gives CDR1 MGHDK, CDR2 SYGVNS. V was trimmed by 2 bases and J by 0 bases, leaving 11 bases between them. The chain's CDR3 is CASSEGWGASGNTIYF. For the CDR3, the DNA is TGTGCCAGCAGTGAAGGCTGGGGGGCCTCTGGAAACACCATATATTTT. Complete variable domain (other parts from reference TRBV25-1 and TRBJ1-3): EADIYQTPRYLVIGTGKKITLECSQTMGHDKMYWYQQDPGMELHLIHYSYGVNSTEKGDLSSESTVSRIRTEHFPLTLESARPSHTSQYLCASSEGWGASGNTIYFGEGSWLTVV.

This clonotype appeared a few times. V and J are TRBV12-3 or TRBV12-4 and TRBJ1-2; no reliable D call. The CDR3 totals 13 residues. The V end lost 5 bases, the J end lost 4 bases, and 11 bases lay between the germline ends. In DNA, the CDR3 is TGTGCCAGCAGTCCCCCCTTGCCCTATGGCTACACCTTC. It codes for CASSPPLPYGYTF.

This clonotype has just a few counts. The CDR3, as DNA: TGTGCCAGCAGCTCCTCCGGGACAGCGAACACCGGGGAGCTGTTTTTT. Protein: CASSSSGTANTGELFF. The V gene is TRBV7-9, the J gene TRBJ2-2; 7 nucleotides agree with TRBD1. Trimming took 4 bases from V and 0 from J; bases not matched to a gene: 5. From germline, CDR1 is SEHNR and CDR2 FQNEAQ (reference sequence). The CDR3 sequence is 16 residues long.

This clonotype was detected once. Possible read error: a much larger clone is one base away. The chain couples TRBV11-2 to TRBJ2-7; D remains ambiguous. The CDR3 loop spans 12 amino acids. The ends were cut back, 0 bases at V and 9 bases at J, with 9 bases in the middle. Germline V lookup: CDR1 SGHAT, CDR2 FQNNGV. This chain's CDR3 is CASSLDSAGQYF. Written as DNA, the CDR3 is TGTGCCAGCAGCTTAGATTCGGCAGGGCAGTACTTC. Complete variable domain (other parts from reference TRBV11-2 and TRBJ2-7): EAGVAQSPRYKIIEKRQSVAFWCNPISGHATLYWYQQILGQGPKLLIQFQNNGVVDDSQLPKDRFSAERLKGVDSTLKIQPAKLEDSAVYLCASSLDSAGQYFGPGTRLTVT.

With regard to this clonotype: One end of the junction does not line up with germline, which may come from a read error. DNA of the CDR3: TGTGCCAGCAGTGAACCTGGTCCTCCGGGAGACGGCTACATCTTC. Its translation: CASSEPGPPGDGYIF. The chain joins TRBV25-1 to TRBJ1-2; D gene uncertain. Germline V lookup: CDR1 MGHDK, CDR2 SYGVNS. The CDR3 loop spans 15 amino acids.

The chain is built from TRBV10-2 and TRBJ1-4, with D perhaps TRBD1 (6 bases). V was cut by 3 bases and J by 0 bases, with 11 bases left in between. CDR1 is WSHSY and CDR2 is SAAADI in the germline V gene. The CDR3 totals 16 residues. CDR3 in amino acids: CASSEGQPATNEKLFF. The CDR3 DNA follows: TGCGCCAGCAGTGAAGGACAGCCTGCAACTAATGAAAAACTGTTTTTT.

This clonotype occurred many times. This rearrangement joins TRBV20-1 to TRBJ2-7; no definite D call. V was shortened by 5 bases and J by 5 bases, with 7 bases between the two germline ends. The CDR3 covers 10 residues. The germline V gene has CDR1 DFQATT and CDR2 SNEGSKA (reference sequence). The CDR3 loop is CSAWNNEQYF. CDR3 DNA sequence: TGCAGTGCTTGGAACAACGAGCAGTACTTC.

The chain couples TRBV15 to TRBJ1-6; a possible D gene is TRBD1 (6 bases). Germline loops: CDR1 LNHNV, CDR2 YYDKDF (reference sequence). The CDR3 contains 14 residues. V shed 3 bases and J shed 7 bases, with 10 bases lying between them. CDR3 sequence: CATSRDSPNSPLHF. The CDR3 DNA is TGTGCCACCAGCAGGGACAGCCCGAATTCACCCCTCCACTTT.

This clonotype was detected only a few times. The V call is TRBV20-1, the J call TRBJ1-5, with TRBD1 as a possible D gene (6 bases). The germline V and J ends were trimmed by 6 bases and 5 bases, with 14 bases remaining between them. The CDR3 runs 13 residues. CDR1 and CDR2 (germline): DFQATT, SNEGSKA (reference sequence). The CDR3 sequence is CSAKQGVDQPQHF. CDR3 DNA sequence: TGCAGTGCCAAACAGGGAGTTGATCAGCCCCAGCATTTT.

Notes on this clonotype: One end of the junction varies from germline; a read error may be responsible. The genes are TRBV7-9 and TRBJ2-5; 9 bases line up with TRBD1. This CDR3 region has 9 residues. The V gene's germline CDR1 is SEHNR and CDR2 FQNEAQ (reference sequence). The CDR3 loop is CASSSTGGF. The CDR3 DNA reads as TGTGCCAGCAGCTCGACAGGGGGCTTC. Full variable domain (missing parts from reference TRBV7-9 and TRBJ2-5): DTGVSQNPRHKITKRGQNVTFRCDPISEHNRLYWYRQTLGQGPEFLTYFQNEAQLEKSRLLSDRFSAERPKGSFSTLEIQRTEQGDSAMYLCASSSTGGFGPGTRLLVL.